The 5 T cell receptor beta chains reported below all come from one sample, sequenced in a study of cytomegalovirus exposure and HLA in healthy donors. PCR primers comprised 60 Vbeta and 13 Jbeta primers. This table comes from immunoSEQ multiplex PCR, and its TCRdb copy is limited to in-frame clones, with some not included. The sample includes 87,000 or so clones. The sequenced sample was PBMCs. The receptors derive from a man aged 50-60 years in good health and CMV-seropositive.

This chain links TRBV7-2 with TRBJ2-3; D is perhaps TRBD2 (5 bases). In germline, CDR1 is SGHTA, CDR2 FQGNSA. Between the trimmed V and J ends, which lost 3 bases and 0 bases, there was a span of 13 bases. CDR3 length: 16 residues. Here the CDR3 DNA reads TGTGCCAGCAGCTTTACCGGACTGAAGAGCACAGATACGCAGTATTTT. This encodes CASSFTGLKSTDTQYF. The full variable domain, with the rest looked up from reference TRBV7-2 and TRBJ2-3, is GAGVSQSPSNKVTEKGKDVELRCDPISGHTALYWYRQSLGQGLEFLIYFQGNSAPDKSGLPSDRFSAERTGGSVSTLTIQRTQQEDSAVYLCASSFTGLKSTDTQYFGPGTRLTVL.

The chain links TRBV5-4 to TRBJ1-2, with a tentative D call TRBD1 (6 bases). Trimming removed 10 bases at V and 5 bases at J, with 18 bases between. The CDR3 has 13 residues. The germline CDR1 and CDR2 sequences are SGHNT and YYREEE (reference sequence). The CDR3, as DNA: TGTGCCTACCAGGGGAGGGGTTCTTATGGCTACACCTTC. Translation gives CAYQGRGSYGYTF.

The chain is built from TRBV11-3 and TRBJ2-7; no reliable D call. CDR1 SGHNT and CDR2 YENEEA come from the germline V gene. V lost 4 bases and J 2 bases, leaving 3 bases between the germline ends. The CDR3 length is 11 residues. CDR3: CASSSTYEQYF. The CDR3 coding sequence is TGTGCCAGCAGCTCTACCTACGAGCAGTACTTC.

This chain joins TRBV28 and TRBJ1-5; D may be TRBD1 (5 bases). The CDR3 has 13 amino acids. V lost 3 bases to trimming and J lost 6 bases, with 9 bases between them. Germline CDR1 reads MDHEN; CDR2 reads SYDVKM. The CDR3 loop is CASSLEGSQPQHF. CDR3 nucleotide sequence: TGTGCCAGCAGTTTGGAGGGGTCTCAGCCCCAGCATTTT.

The chain carries TRBV5-1 and TRBJ2-3; 11 bases fit TRBD1. V shed 4 bases, J shed 3 bases, and the junction held 7 bases outside the gene matches. The CDR3 is 16 residues long. Germline assignment: CDR1 SGHRS and CDR2 YFSETQ. Here the CDR3 reads CASSTGTGGFTDTQYF. Here the CDR3 DNA reads TGCGCCAGCAGCACCGGGACAGGGGGTTTTACAGATACGCAGTATTTT.